This T cell receptor beta chain was captured by sequencing in a study of kidney transplant recipient with SARS-CoV-2 infection (dated by TCRdb to about 2021). From the cysteine up to the phenylalanine, the CDR3 has a length of 16 residues. The only DNA kept is the CDR3, 48 bases in frame from the first base. CDR1 and CDR2 are read off the germline V gene (reference sequence) as GTSNPN and SVGIG. The junction shows trimming of 5 bases on V and 4 bases on J, plus 23 bases between the germline ends. In light of the paper, this sample's time point label describes: pre-pandemic baseline sample and day 111 after first positive SARS-CoV-2 test. As to this clonotype: Its specific antigen is unknown. Possible read error: a much larger clone is one base away.

Sequenced using an Illumina MiSeq. The peripheral T cell repertoire was profiled for human TCRbeta genes. Per the source publication's procedure: To account for variability over time, differences in clonotype abundance were tested using beta-binomial modelling. Clonotypes that had expanded were screened against the ImmuneCODE reference database of SARS-CoV-2-associated TCRs and mapped onto regions of the viral genome. Additional analyses of the repertoire looked at TRBV gene usage, CDR3 length, CDR3 amino acid overlap between time points, clonotype abundance distributions and Jaccard similarity. TCRdb handled the public reads itself, with Q25 trimming in fastp and clone calling in MiXCR, and kept productive beta chains. Rows with one shared CDR3 protein collapse into an entry with the most common genes and DNA. TCRdb, rather than the study authors, made the V and J calls. The sample has 250,000 or so distinct CDR3 sequences on record, around 28% of them singletons. Less than 8.5% of the sample is taken by the ten largest.

The material was a blood sample, obtained at baseline and on day 111 from a kidney transplant recipient. The TCR comes from a male patient aged 25 to 39 who had COVID-19 and was a kidney transplant recipient. Following a transplant, a fraction of the T cells may be traceable to the graft donor. The V and J genes are TRBV30 and TRBJ1-2, with no confident D gene call. The DNA sequence is given as TGTGCCTGGCATCGGGAGCATTATAGAAAGACCTATGGCTACACCTTC. It encodes CAWHREHYRKTYGYTF. With the portions outside the CDR3 filled from the reference TRBV30 and TRBJ1-2 genes, the complete variable region becomes SQTIHQWPATLVQPVGSPLSLECTVEGTSNPNLYWYRQAAGRGLQLLFYSVGIGQISSEVPQNLSASRPQDRQFILSSKKLLLSDSGFYLCAWHREHYRKTYGYTFGSGTRLTVV.